The clone carrying this T cell receptor (beta chain) was seen ten or more times. It was with a sample-barcoded 5' primer and a J-beta primer mix that a second PCR of roughly 7 to 12 cycles was run. Tagging of each cDNA molecule was performed by a template-switch adaptor with 12 random nucleotides. A single record per CDR3 protein comes from TCRdb applying MiXCR to the 5' RACE reads. Here the sample spans fewer than 750,000 distinct CDR3 sequences, approximately 52% being singletons. Looked up from germline, CDR1 is MDHEN and CDR2 is SYDVKM. The CDR3 is 14 residues long. Trimming stripped 3 bases from V and 7 bases from J, with 13 bases between. Peripheral blood samples of around 9.5 milliliters were drawn from each donor. With each sample, at least 5 micrograms of total RNA were extracted. The data were obtained in a study of blood T cells in healthy people across ages.

The chain has TRBV28 and TRBJ1-5, with D perhaps matching TRBD1 (5 bases). Sequenced sample: blood. The receptor's source is a woman of 80 years or more in good health. CDR3 amino acids: CASSFGGLGQPQHF. DNA for the CDR3: TGTGCCAGCAGTTTCGGGGGACTGGGCCAGCCCCAGCATTTT.